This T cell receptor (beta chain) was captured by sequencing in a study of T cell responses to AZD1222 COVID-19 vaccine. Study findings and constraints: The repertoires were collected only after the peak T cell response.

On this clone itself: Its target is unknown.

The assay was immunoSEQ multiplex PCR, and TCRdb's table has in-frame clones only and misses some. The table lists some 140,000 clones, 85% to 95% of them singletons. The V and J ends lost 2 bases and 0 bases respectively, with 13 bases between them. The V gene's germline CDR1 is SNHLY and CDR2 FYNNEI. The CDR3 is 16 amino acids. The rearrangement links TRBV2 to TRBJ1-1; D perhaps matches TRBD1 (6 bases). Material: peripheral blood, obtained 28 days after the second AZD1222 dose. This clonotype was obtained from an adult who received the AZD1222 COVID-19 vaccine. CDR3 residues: CASSELGGEMNTEAFF. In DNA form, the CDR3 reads TGTGCCAGCAGTGAATTAGGGGGGGAGATGAACACTGAAGCTTTCTTT.